The rows below give T cell receptor beta chains drawn from one sample of a study of long-term antiretroviral therapy in people with HIV. Clones were sequenced by immunoSEQ multiplex PCR, and TCRdb holds only the in-frame ones, with some missing. Here the sample spans over 30,000 clones, roughly 80% being singletons. Sequencing was performed on unsorted PBMCs, taken 1 year after starting antiretroviral therapy. Receptors were obtained from a man aged 18 to 35 with HIV. Both conserved end residues are part of each CDR3. A D gene is named only where the DNA matches it firmly. Expanded clones get a size class; other rows say once, few or many, or leave the size out.

>-|-|TRBJ2-7|TRBV14
CASSPPDSSSYEQYF
TGTGCCAGCAGCCCTCCGGACAGTTCCTCCTACGAGCAGTACTTC
>few|TRBD2|TRBJ2-7|TRBV27
CASRPLREGRSYEQYF
TGTGCCAGCAGGCCCCTTCGGGAGGGACGCTCCTACGAGCAGTACTTC
>-|-|TRBJ2-7|TRBV28
CASSLGISYEQYF
TGTGCCAGCAGTTTAGGGATCTCCTACGAGCAGTACTTC
>-|-|TRBJ1-2|TRBV29-1
CSVLGTANYGYTF
TGCAGCGTCCTAGGAACAGCTAACTATGGCTACACCTTC
>-|TRBD2|TRBJ2-7|TRBV29-1
CSVETSGSYEQYF
TGCAGCGTTGAGACTAGCGGGAGTTACGAGCAGTACTTC
>-|-|TRBJ1-2|TRBV19
CASSMWGADGYTF
TGTGCCAGTAGTATGTGGGGGGCTGATGGCTACACCTTC
>-|-|TRBJ1-5|TRBV18
CASSGTGLFGNQPQHF
TGTGCCAGCTCAGGGACGGGACTTTTCGGGAATCAGCCCCAGCATTTT
>-|-|TRBJ1-2|TRBV28
CASSSFGQIGIYGYTF
TGTGCCAGCAGTTCCTTTGGCCAAATCGGGATATATGGCTACACCTTC
>-|TRBD1|TRBJ1-1|TRBV4-1
CASSQRPGTGFGPGNTEAFF
TGCGCCAGCAGCCAACGTCCCGGGACAGGGTTTGGGCCCGGGAACACTGAAGCTTTCTTT
>once|-|TRBJ2-1|TRBV19
CASSMAGAYNEQFF
TGTGCCAGTAGTATGGCCGGGGCCTACAATGAGCAGTTCTTC
>once|TRBD2|TRBJ2-1|TRBV5-6
CASSSGGYEQFF
TGTGCCAGCAGCTCGGGAGGGTATGAGCAGTTCTTC
>-|-|TRBJ2-7|TRBV5-1
CASSFVDSTYEQYF
TGCGCCAGCAGCTTTGTGGACTCTACCTACGAGCAGTACTTC
>-|-|TRBJ1-5|TRBV5-8
CASSLEIEVVRPQHF
TGTGCCAGCAGCTTGGAGATCGAGGTGGTTCGGCCCCAGCATTTT
>-|-|TRBJ2-7|TRBV19
CASSKENYYEQYF
TGTGCCAGTAGTAAGGAGAACTACTACGAGCAGTACTTC
>-|-|TRBJ1-1|TRBV5-1
CASSAGTHYLNTEAFF
TGCGCCAGCAGCGCTGGGACACATTATTTGAACACTGAAGCTTTCTTT
>-|TRBD2|TRBJ2-5|TRBV7-7
CASSLVGSGGQETQYF
TGTGCCAGCAGCTTAGTAGGTAGCGGGGGCCAAGAGACCCAGTACTTC
>-|-|TRBJ2-7|TRBV19
CASSASSGHLYEQYF
TGTGCCAGTAGTGCCTCCTCGGGACACCTCTACGAGCAGTACTTC
>-|-|TRBJ1-1|TRBV9
CASSEIGTEAFF
TGTGCCAGCAGCGAGATAGGCACTGAAGCTTTCTTT
>-|-|TRBJ2-5|TRBV19
CASSIEGTQETQYF
TGTGCCAGTAGTATAGAAGGTACTCAAGAGACCCAGTACTTC
>-|TRBD1|TRBJ1-2|TRBV11-2
CASSSGQGHYGYTF
TGTGCCAGCAGTTCTGGACAGGGACACTATGGCTACACCTTC
>-|-|TRBJ2-7|TRBV9
CASSPHQGISYEQYF
TGTGCCAGCAGCCCCCACCAGGGCATTAGCTACGAGCAGTACTTC
>-|TRBD2|TRBJ2-7|TRBV10-3
CAISEGLAGYEQYF
TGTGCCATCAGTGAGGGACTAGCGGGCTACGAGCAGTACTTC
>few|TRBD1|TRBJ1-2|TRBV7-9
CASSSPYRGRGYGYTF
TGTGCCAGCAGCTCACCATACAGGGGACGCGGCTATGGCTACACCTTC
>-|-|TRBJ2-3|TRBV9
CASSSTSSADTQYF
TGTGCCAGCAGCTCGACTAGTTCGGCAGATACGCAGTATTTT
>few|-|TRBJ1-1|TRBV4-1
CASSLQGLNTEAFF
TGCGCCAGCAGCCTACAGGGACTTAACACTGAAGCTTTCTTT
>-|TRBD2|TRBJ2-7|TRBV5-4
CASSPGLAGVNEQYF
TGTGCCAGCAGCCCTGGACTAGCGGGAGTCAACGAGCAGTACTTC
>-|TRBD2|TRBJ2-7|TRBV5-6
CASSLAGGVHEQYF
TGTGCCAGCAGCCTAGCTGGGGGGGTCCACGAGCAGTACTTC
>-|-|TRBJ1-2|TRBV29-1
CSVVEGGSNYGYTF
TGCAGCGTTGTTGAGGGTGGCAGTAACTATGGCTACACCTTC
>-|TRBD1|TRBJ1-1|TRBV5-4
CASSLMDRGSEAFF
TGTGCCAGCAGCTTGATGGACAGGGGGTCGGAAGCTTTCTTT
>-|-|TRBJ1-5|TRBV4-1
CASSQDPGQPQHF
TGCGCCAGCAGCCAAGATCCCGGTCAGCCCCAGCATTTT
>-|-|TRBJ2-2|TRBV5-4
CASSLTGSNTGELFF
TGTGCCAGCAGCCTTACCGGGTCGAACACCGGGGAGCTGTTTTTT
>-|-|TRBJ1-1|TRBV4-1
CASSQVGFEAFF
TGCGCCAGCAGCCAAGTAGGGTTTGAAGCTTTCTTT
>-|-|TRBJ1-4|TRBV7-9
CASSAGLGREKLFF
TGTGCCAGCAGCGCGGGACTTGGGCGAGAAAAACTGTTTTTT
>-|-|TRBJ1-1|TRBV5-6
CASSLARLGGSEAFF
TGTGCCAGCAGCTTGGCCCGCCTGGGGGGGTCTGAAGCTTTCTTT
>-|-|TRBJ2-7|TRBV7-6
CASSPRTGRDEQYF
TGTGCCAGCAGCCCCCGGACAGGGAGGGACGAGCAGTACTTC
>-|TRBD2|TRBJ2-7|TRBV9
CASSVETSGNSYEQYF
TGTGCCAGCAGCGTAGAAACTAGCGGGAACTCCTACGAGCAGTACTTC
>-|TRBD1|TRBJ2-5|TRBV7-8
CASSSLGQGQERTQYF
TGTGCCAGCAGCTCACTAGGACAGGGTCAAGAGCGGACCCAGTACTTC
>-|-|TRBJ1-1|TRBV2
CASSEGTGWNTEAFF
TGTGCCAGCAGTGAAGGCACAGGCTGGAACACTGAAGCTTTCTTT
>-|-|TRBJ2-7|TRBV7-9
CASSPIRRYEQYF
TGTGCCAGCAGCCCTATACGACGCTACGAGCAGTACTTC
>-|TRBD1|TRBJ2-1|TRBV9
CASSDKQGASGNVEQFF
TGTGCCAGCAGCGACAAACAGGGGGCCAGCGGGAATGTTGAGCAGTTCTTC
>few|-|TRBJ1-2|TRBV19
CATRREDYGYTF
TGTGCCACCCGTAGGGAAGACTATGGCTACACCTTC
>-|-|TRBJ2-5|TRBV5-5
CASSLGGLRETQYF
TGTGCCAGCAGCTTAGGCGGCCTCAGGGAGACCCAGTACTTC
>-|-|TRBJ2-7|TRBV11-2
CASSFGRGTYEQYF
TGTGCCAGCAGCTTTGGCAGGGGAACCTACGAGCAGTACTTC
>-|-|TRBJ2-6|TRBV27
CASGGGSGANVLTF
TGTGCCAGCGGAGGGGGTTCTGGGGCCAACGTCCTGACTTTC
>-|-|TRBJ1-1|TRBV5-1
CASSLATDYEAFF
TGCGCCAGCAGCTTGGCCACAGATTATGAAGCTTTCTTT
>once|TRBD1|TRBJ2-5|TRBV5-1
CASSTGTGRETQYF
TGCGCCAGCAGCACCGGGACAGGGAGGGAGACCCAGTACTTC